The present T cell receptor (beta chain) was sequenced within a study of CD8+ T cells in alopecia areata. Extracted RNA was reverse transcribed into cDNA, the sequencing template. Some clones are missing from TCRdb's copy, which holds only in-frame ones; the method was immunoSEQ multiplex PCR. The data contain 150,000 or so clones, over 45% of them singletons. Separation by sorting yielded CD4+ and CD8+ T cells from PBMCs. CDR1 and CDR2 (germline): MGHRA, YSYEKL. The CDR3 extends over 15 amino acids. Trimming shortened V by 1 base and J by 1 base, and 10 bases separated the two germline ends. The chain is built from TRBV4-1 and TRBJ2-5; D unclear. The sequence came from a human donor with alopecia areata. The sample taken for sequencing was CD4+ T cells sorted from blood. The CDR3 region is CASSQGDTPQETQYF. The CDR3 DNA reads TGCGCCAGCAGCCAAGGGGATACTCCCCAAGAGACCCAGTACTTC.